Following are 21 T cell receptor beta chains from one sample sequenced in a study of blood T cell repertoires in COVID-19 (dated by TCRdb to 2018 to 2020). The library was made by the immunoSEQ multiplex PCR assay. TCRdb stores this immuneACCESS table with in-frame sequences only. Part of the clones is absent; in the studies checked, under half of the shortfall reflects unresolved V genes, and no reason is known for the rest. This sample lists about 190,000 clones; around nine tenths were detected once. The ten largest clones represent about 6.8% of the sample. Source material: peripheral blood. The source is a woman aged 40 to 50 who had recovered from COVID-19.

V usage is TRBV5-1 and J usage is TRBJ2-7; a weak D match, TRBD1 (5 bases). Germline loops: CDR1 SGHRS, CDR2 YFSETQ. V was shortened by 5 bases and J by 0 bases, with 21 bases between the two germline ends. This CDR3 has 17 residues. The DNA of the CDR3 is TGCGCCAGCAGGCTTAACAGTCTAGACAGACGCTCCTACGAGCAGTACTTC. This gives the protein CASRLNSLDRRSYEQYF.

V and J are TRBV7-8 and TRBJ1-1; TRBD1 is a possible D gene (5 bases). V dropped 7 bases and J dropped 6 bases, with 12 bases sitting between them. The CDR3 has 12 residues. Per the germline V gene, CDR1 is SGHVS and CDR2 is FQNEAQ. CDR3 loop: CASTMDTSEAFF. The CDR3, as DNA: TGTGCCAGCACGATGGACACCTCTGAAGCTTTCTTT.

V usage is TRBV9 and J usage is TRBJ2-2; tentative D call: TRBD2 (6 bases). There are 15 residues in the CDR3. Germline lookup yields CDR1 SGDLS and CDR2 YYNGEE. Trimming shortened V by 4 bases and J by 4 bases, and 14 bases separated the two germline ends. The CDR3 coding sequence is TGTGCCAGCAGCTTCAGTGGGGGGACCACCGGGGAGCTGTTTTTT. The encoded protein is CASSFSGGTTGELFF.

This rearrangement joins TRBV5-6 to TRBJ2-1; the D gene is possibly TRBD2 (5 bases). V was cut by 6 bases and J by 8 bases, with 15 bases left in between. The CDR3 is made up of 13 amino acids. The germline gives CDR1 SGHDT, CDR2 YYEEEE. CDR3 coding DNA: TGTGCCAGCAATTTACTAGTGTCGGATGAGCAGTTCTTC. Its translation: CASNLLVSDEQFF.

This chain uses TRBV4-2 with TRBJ1-5, with 8 bases identical to TRBD1. This CDR3 has 16 residues. Germline lookup yields CDR1 LGHNA and CDR2 YNFKEQ. Losses at the gene ends were 0 bases for V and 4 bases for J; bases not matched to a gene: 5. CDR3 region: CASSQEWGQDNQPQHF. The CDR3 DNA is TGTGCCAGCAGCCAAGAATGGGGACAGGATAATCAGCCCCAGCATTTT.

V gene TRBV19 combines with J gene TRBJ1-6, with unresolved D. Germline V gene sequence: CDR1 LNHDA, CDR2 SQIVND (reference sequence). Trimming took 1 base from V and 7 from J, leaving 11 bases between them. The CDR3 has 15 residues. For the CDR3, the DNA is TGTGCCAGTAGTATAGTAAGCAGGAAGAATTCACCCCTCCACTTT. It encodes CASSIVSRKNSPLHF.

This clone was seen only a few times. The chain's CDR3 is CASSQGQGNYGYTF. CDR3 DNA: TGTGCCAGTAGTCAAGGACAGGGGAACTATGGCTACACCTTC. The V gene is TRBV19, the J gene TRBJ1-2; TRBD1 matches 9 bases. The germline V gene has CDR1 LNHDA and CDR2 SQIVND (reference sequence). The junction had 3 bases not matched to a gene; V was cut back by 5 bases and J by 2 bases. This CDR3 has 14 amino acids.

This chain links TRBV30 with TRBJ1-4, with a weak D call TRBD1 (5 bases). Deletions cut 3 bases from V and 8 bases from J, with 16 bases between. The CDR3 totals 14 residues. Germline V gene data show CDR1 as GTSNPN and CDR2 as SVGIG (reference sequence). The CDR3 DNA reads TGTGCCTGGAGCGAACAGGCCTGGGGAGAAAAACTGTTTTTT. Its protein product is CAWSEQAWGEKLFF.

The chain carries TRBV30 and TRBJ2-3; D unresolved. The CDR3 has 13 residues. V gave up 5 bases and J gave up 1 base, with 10 bases separating them. Germline lookup yields CDR1 GTSNPN and CDR2 SVGIG (reference sequence). CDR3 DNA: TGTGCCTGGGTAACCAGCGGCACAGATACGCAGTATTTT. Amino acids: CAWVTSGTDTQYF.

This sequence joins TRBV29-1 and TRBJ2-7; 8 bases fit TRBD2. CDR1 and CDR2 (germline): SQVTM, ANQGSEA. The CDR3 has 13 residues. Trimming cost V 6 bases and J 0 bases; bases outside gene matches: 4. The chain's CDR3 is CSVGGLVSYEQYF. The CDR3 DNA is TGCAGCGTCGGGGGACTAGTCTCCTACGAGCAGTACTTC.

The chain has TRBV6-5 and TRBJ1-2; no definite D call. Trimming left V 5 bases short and J 1 base short, with 11 bases between. The CDR3 consists of 14 residues. CDR1 is MNHEY, CDR2 SVGAGI, per germline. DNA for the CDR3: TGTGCCAGCAGTCTTCTGGAGGATAACTATGGCTACACCTTC. Residues: CASSLLEDNYGYTF.

The CDR3 DNA reads TGCGCCAGCAGCCAGGGGCGCGGTGAAGCTTTCTTT. Its translation is CASSQGRGEAFF. The chain has TRBV5-1 and TRBJ1-1; D is perhaps TRBD1 (6 bases). CDR1 and CDR2 from the germline V gene are SGHRS and YFSETQ. Trimming removed 4 bases from V and 7 bases from J, with 11 bases in between. The CDR3 contains 12 residues.

This chain connects TRBV3-1 (or the pseudogene TRBV3-2) to TRBJ2-1; TRBD2 matches at 9 bases. This CDR3 has 15 residues. The V and J ends lost 3 bases and 3 bases, in that order; junction bases with no gene match: 3. The germline V gene has CDR1 LGHDT and CDR2 YNNKEL (reference sequence). The CDR3 loop is CASSQVSGGYNEQFF. The CDR3 DNA follows: TGTGCCAGCAGCCAGGTTAGCGGGGGCTACAATGAGCAGTTCTTC.

The chain recombines TRBV7-2 with TRBJ2-7; possibly TRBD1 for D (6 bases). Germline lookup yields CDR1 SGHTA and CDR2 FQGNSA. V lost 5 bases and J 1 base, leaving 9 bases between the germline ends. The CDR3 sequence is 13 residues long. This CDR3 reads CASSEQGSYEQYF. CDR3 DNA: TGTGCCAGCAGCGAACAGGGATCCTACGAGCAGTACTTC.

The gene calls are TRBV9 and TRBJ2-6; D may be TRBD1 (5 bases). The CDR3 spans 15 residues. Germline CDR1 is SGDLS and CDR2 is YYNGEE. Between the trimmed V and J ends, which lost 0 bases and 2 bases, there was a span of 6 bases. The DNA for the CDR3 is TGTGCCAGCAGCGTAGCAGGGACTGGGGCCAACGTCCTGACTTTC. This translates into CASSVAGTGANVLTF.

The chain combines TRBV29-1 with TRBJ2-5; the D gene is possibly TRBD1 (5 bases). The germline V gene has CDR1 SQVTM and CDR2 ANQGSEA. The CDR3 covers 12 residues. The V and J ends lost 6 bases and 1 base respectively, with 9 bases between them. This CDR3 reads CSVTVSQETQYF. For the CDR3, the DNA is TGCAGCGTGACAGTTTCCCAAGAGACCCAGTACTTC.

The rearrangement joins TRBV5-6 to TRBJ2-1; 9 bases are shared with TRBD2. V lost 7 bases, J lost 12 bases, and 17 bases stayed unmatched. This CDR3 is built from 15 residues. CDR1 is SGHDT and CDR2 is YYEEEE in the germline V gene. Here the CDR3 DNA reads TGTGCCAGCCAAGTTAGCGGGAGTCGGATCGGAGGGCAGTTCTTC. This translates into CASQVSGSRIGGQFF.

This clone came up a few times. V usage is TRBV27 and J usage is TRBJ1-2; 7 positions agree with TRBD1. The CDR3 is 16 amino acids. V shed 7 bases and J 0 bases; nucleotides not matched to a gene: 11. The germline V gene encodes CDR1 MNHEY and CDR2 SMNVEV (reference sequence). The chain's CDR3 is CASNPRQGSTNYGYTF. In DNA form, the CDR3 reads TGTGCCAGCAACCCAAGACAGGGTTCAACTAACTATGGCTACACCTTC.

The rearrangement uses TRBV5-8 and TRBJ2-7, with D perhaps matching TRBD1 (5 bases). The V end was cut by 0 bases, the J end by 0 bases, with 10 bases between. The CDR3 covers 15 residues. Germline lookup yields CDR1 SGHTS and CDR2 YDEGEE. The CDR3: CASSLEQVSSYEQYF. The CDR3 DNA reads as TGTGCCAGCAGCTTGGAACAGGTTAGCTCCTACGAGCAGTACTTC.

V usage is TRBV6-5 and J usage is TRBJ1-1; 12 bases align to TRBD1. The CDR3 has 13 amino acids. Germline values: CDR1 MNHEY, CDR2 SVGAGI. The V gene end was trimmed by 8 bases and the J gene end by 3 bases; junction bases not matched to a gene: 1. This chain's CDR3 is CASGTGGYTEAFF. The CDR3 DNA is TGTGCCAGCGGGACAGGGGGCTACACTGAAGCTTTCTTT.

This chain uses TRBV28 with TRBJ1-1; 7 bases align to TRBD1. Germline CDR1 is MDHEN and CDR2 is SYDVKM. The trim removed 7 bases at V and 4 bases at J, leaving 9 bases unmatched. CDR3 length: 14 residues. This CDR3 is CASTSDRDGTEAFF. In nucleotides, the CDR3 is TGTGCCAGCACCTCAGACAGGGACGGCACTGAAGCTTTCTTT.